One sample yielded the 27 T cell receptor beta chains listed below, sequenced in a study of blood T cell repertoires in COVID-19. Profiled with immunoSEQ multiplex PCR; TCRdb holds only in-frame clones, not every one. The table has around 180,000 clones, about 91% seen once. Sequenced input: peripheral blood. All receptors derive from a woman younger than 45 with acute or convalescent COVID-19.

The rearrangement links TRBV14 to TRBJ2-2; 8 nucleotides agree with TRBD2. The CDR3 contains 16 residues. The germline V gene encodes CDR1 SGHDN and CDR2 FVKESK. Trimming cost V 2 bases and J 6 bases; bases outside gene matches: 8. The CDR3 is CASSQTAGVKSGELFF. The CDR3 DNA follows: TGTGCCAGCAGCCAAACAGCGGGAGTCAAATCCGGGGAGCTGTTTTTT.

This clone occurred once. The V gene is TRBV4-2, the J gene TRBJ2-3; 10 positions agree with TRBD1. This CDR3 is built from 16 residues. Germline trimming cut 5 bases from V and 6 bases from J; bases unmatched to any gene: 11. The V gene's germline CDR1 is LGHNA and CDR2 YNFKEQ. The CDR3, as DNA: TGTGCCAGCAGCTCAGAACCCGGACAGGGGGGGGATACGCAGTATTTT. Amino acids: CASSSEPGQGGDTQYF.

The chain uses TRBV5-6 and TRBJ2-2; 10 positions match TRBD1. CDR1 and CDR2 from the germline V gene are SGHDT and YYEEEE. The ends lost 4 bases at V and 4 bases at J; junction bases unmatched: 13. The CDR3 totals 18 residues. The CDR3 coding sequence is TGTGCCAGCAGCATTCCGGGACAGGGGATTCTGGCCACCGGGGAGCTGTTTTTT. Amino acid sequence: CASSIPGQGILATGELFF.

The chain couples TRBV18 to TRBJ2-2; 8 positions agree with TRBD2. This CDR3 comprises 16 residues. V shed 3 bases and J 4 bases; nucleotides not matched to a gene: 7. In germline, CDR1 is KGHSH, CDR2 LQKENI. The DNA of the CDR3 is TGTGCCAGCTCACCGGTAGTAGCGGGACTCACCGGGGAGCTGTTTTTT. Residues: CASSPVVAGLTGELFF.

This clone has a single count. The chain recombines TRBV9 with TRBJ2-3; D is ambiguous. In germline, CDR1 is SGDLS, CDR2 YYNGEE. This CDR3 is 14 amino acids long. Trimming took 1 base from V and 0 from J, leaving 6 bases between them. CDR3 sequence: CASSVSVSTDTQYF. CDR3 DNA: TGTGCCAGCAGCGTATCGGTTAGCACAGATACGCAGTATTTT.

The chain recombines TRBV6-6 with TRBJ1-4; no clear D gene. Trimming shortened V by 5 bases and J by 4 bases, and 11 bases separated the two germline ends. The V gene's germline CDR1 is MNHNY and CDR2 SVGAGI (reference sequence). CDR3 length: 14 amino acids. The CDR3 DNA sequence: TGTGCCAGCAGTAATAGTCGCATTAATGAAAAACTGTTTTTT. This translates into CASSNSRINEKLFF.

The chain employs TRBV11-3 and TRBJ2-3; unclear D gene. The germline V gene has CDR1 SGHNT and CDR2 YENEEA. Trimming removed 3 bases at V and 8 bases at J, with 12 bases between. This CDR3 has 13 amino acids. The CDR3 sequence: CASSFGTVTTQYF. CDR3 DNA sequence: TGTGCCAGCAGCTTCGGTACAGTAACTACGCAGTATTTT.

The rearrangement links TRBV2 to TRBJ1-3, with 8 bases aligning to TRBD1. The germline CDR1 and CDR2 sequences are SNHLY and FYNNEI. The CDR3 length is 14 residues. Trimming took 6 bases from V and 0 from J; bases not matched to a gene: 1. CDR3 nucleotides: TGTGCCAGCAGGGGGACAGGCTCTGGAAACACCATATATTTT. It yields the protein CASRGTGSGNTIYF.

The CDR3 spells CASSQMRPGDTQYF. CDR3 nucleotides: TGTGCCAGCAGCCAGATGCGGCCGGGAGATACGCAGTATTTT. The chain carries TRBV3-1 (or the pseudogene TRBV3-2) and TRBJ2-3; D remains unclear. The CDR3 is made up of 14 amino acids. Germline assignment: CDR1 LGHDT and CDR2 YNNKEL (reference sequence). V dropped 3 bases and J dropped 5 bases, with 12 bases sitting between them.

The genes are TRBV5-1 and TRBJ1-4; D may be TRBD1 (5 bases). This CDR3 region has 16 residues. Trimming left V 4 bases short and J 0 bases short, with 13 bases between. CDR1 is SGHRS, CDR2 YFSETQ, per germline. The CDR3 sequence is CASSPGVLATNEKLFF. The CDR3 nucleotides are TGCGCCAGCAGCCCGGGGGTGCTCGCAACTAATGAAAAACTGTTTTTT.

J is TRBJ1-5 and V is TRBV16; 8 nucleotides align to TRBD1. This CDR3 spans 14 amino acids. Per germline, CDR1 KGHSY and CDR2 FQNENV. Trimming removed 8 bases from V and 1 base from J; junction bases left unmatched: 4. In DNA form, the CDR3 reads TGTGCCAGCGGGAGACAGGGGAGCAATCAGCCCCAGCATTTT. Translating gives CASGRQGSNQPQHF.

A single count supports this clone. The chain combines TRBV30 with TRBJ2-2; D is perhaps TRBD1 (6 bases). Germline V lookup: CDR1 GTSNPN, CDR2 SVGIG (reference sequence). Trimming shortened V by 0 bases and J by 0 bases, and 8 bases separated the two germline ends. The length of the CDR3 is 15 residues. The CDR3 region has the DNA TGTGCCTGGAGTGTGAACAGGGCGAACACCGGGGAGCTGTTTTTT. Protein: CAWSVNRANTGELFF.

V and J are TRBV7-2 and TRBJ1-6, with D possibly TRBD1 on 6 matching bases. V shed 3 bases and J shed 4 bases, with 10 bases lying between them. The CDR3 has 15 residues. Germline CDR1 and CDR2: SGHTA and FQGNSA. The CDR3 protein is CASSLDRAYNSPLHF. The CDR3 DNA is TGTGCCAGCAGCTTGGACAGAGCATATAATTCACCCCTCCACTTT.

V gene TRBV3-1 (or the pseudogene TRBV3-2) combines with J gene TRBJ1-6, with D possibly TRBD1 on 5 matching bases. The CDR3 covers 14 residues. Looked up from germline, CDR1 is LGHDT and CDR2 is YNNKEL (reference sequence). Trimming cost V 1 base and J 7 bases, with 8 bases left between them. The CDR3 spells CASSQVGGNSPLHF. CDR3 bases: TGTGCCAGCAGCCAAGTGGGGGGGAATTCACCCCTCCACTTT.

V is TRBV4-1 and J is TRBJ2-5, with TRBD1 as a possible D gene (6 bases). CDR1 MGHRA and CDR2 YSYEKL come from the germline V gene. Deletions cut 2 bases from V and 7 bases from J, with 11 bases between. The CDR3 contains 13 residues. CDR3 DNA sequence: TGCGCCAGCAGCCAAACGACAGGTGGGACCCAGTACTTC. It translates to CASSQTTGGTQYF.

The J gene is TRBJ2-7, the V gene TRBV5-8; D call uncertain. Germline V gene lookup returns CDR1 SGHTS and CDR2 YDEGEE. The CDR3 consists of 14 residues. Deletions cut 3 bases from V and 0 bases from J, with 10 bases between. CDR3 in amino acids: CASSSPGYSYEQYF. DNA of the CDR3: TGTGCCAGCAGCTCACCAGGCTACTCCTACGAGCAGTACTTC. Together with reference TRBV5-8 and TRBJ2-7, the CDR3 gives the full variable domain: EAGVTQSPTHLIKTRGQQATLRCSPISGHTSVYWYQQALGLGLQFLLWYDEGEERNRGNFPPRFSGRQFPNYSSELNVNALELEDSALYLCASSSPGYSYEQYFGPGTRLTVT.

The chain employs TRBV5-1 and TRBJ2-1; perhaps TRBD2 as D (5 bases). The CDR3 sequence is 15 residues long. Germline CDR1 is SGHRS and CDR2 is YFSETQ. Trimming pared 1 base from V and 4 bases from J, leaving 12 bases between. CDR3 amino acids: CASSLTLASYNEQFF. For the CDR3, the DNA is TGCGCCAGCAGCTTGACCCTAGCTTCTTACAATGAGCAGTTCTTC.

V gene TRBV27 combines with J gene TRBJ1-1, with D possibly TRBD1 on 5 matching bases. Trimming took 4 bases from V and 4 from J, leaving 10 bases between them. The germline V gene has CDR1 MNHEY and CDR2 SMNVEV (reference sequence). The CDR3 has 13 residues. The DNA of the CDR3 is TGTGCCAGCAGTTACGGGGGAGGCACTGAAGCTTTCTTT. It encodes CASSYGGGTEAFF.

The CDR3 region is CASRIEKQFF. CDR3 DNA: TGTGCCAGTAGGATCGAGAAGCAGTTCTTC. The chain couples TRBV19 to TRBJ2-1; D gene unclear. Germline V gene sequence: CDR1 LNHDA, CDR2 SQIVND (reference sequence). The CDR3 totals 10 residues. With 6 bases removed from V and 11 bases from J, the gap between germline ends came to 8 bases.

The genes are TRBV7-2 and TRBJ2-1; a possible D gene is TRBD1 (6 bases). The germline V gene encodes CDR1 SGHTA and CDR2 FQGNSA. CDR3 size: 15 residues. Trimming left V 2 bases short and J 8 bases short, with 16 bases between. CDR3 nucleotides: TGTGCCAGCAGCTTATCGTTGGGGGCTTCCGATGAGCAGTTCTTC. This codes for CASSLSLGASDEQFF.

In this sample, this clone turned up a few times. This sequence joins TRBV6-5 and TRBJ2-3, with D perhaps matching TRBD2 (5 bases). This CDR3 region has 14 residues. CDR1 MNHEY and CDR2 SVGAGI come from the germline V gene. V was pared by 7 bases and J by 2 bases, with 13 bases between. CDR3 in amino acids: CASNREPSTDTQYF. The CDR3 DNA sequence: TGTGCCAGCAACCGGGAACCCTCCACAGATACGCAGTATTTT.

This clone was seen a single time. The V gene is TRBV6-6, the J gene TRBJ2-3; 8 positions match TRBD2. Trimming cost V 8 bases and J 3 bases; bases outside gene matches: 10. The CDR3 has 15 amino acids. The germline V gene encodes CDR1 MNHNY and CDR2 SVGAGI (reference sequence). The CDR3: CASGGRLANTDTQYF. The CDR3 DNA reads TGTGCCAGCGGGGGTAGACTAGCGAATACAGATACGCAGTATTTT.

This chain joins TRBV5-6 and TRBJ2-1; 12 bases match TRBD1. Germline V CDR1 and CDR2: SGHDT, YYEEEE. This CDR3 is built from 13 residues. V lost 6 bases to trimming and J lost 10 bases; unmatched junction nucleotides: 5. CDR3 sequence reads: CASTRDRGREQFF. The DNA of the CDR3 is TGTGCCAGCACACGGGACAGGGGGCGAGAGCAGTTCTTC. The complete variable domain, with remaining parts taken from reference TRBV5-6 and TRBJ2-1, reads DAGVTQSPTHLIKTRGQQVTLRCSPKSGHDTVSWYQQALGQGPQFIFQYYEEEERQRGNFPDRFSGHQFPNYSSELNVNALLLGDSALYLCASTRDRGREQFFGPGTRLTVL.

The chain couples TRBV6-6 to TRBJ2-7; 8 nucleotides match TRBD1. Germline lookup yields CDR1 MNHNY and CDR2 SVGAGI (reference sequence). V lost 7 bases, J lost 2 bases, and 13 bases stayed unmatched. There are 16 residues in the CDR3. This chain's CDR3 is CASNRLRTGTPYEQYF. The CDR3, as DNA: TGTGCCAGCAATCGATTAAGGACAGGGACCCCCTACGAGCAGTACTTC.

The chain recombines TRBV7-9 with TRBJ2-6, with TRBD1 matching 8 bases. V lost 5 bases to trimming and J lost 5 bases; unmatched junction nucleotides: 14. The CDR3 runs 18 residues. The germline V gene encodes CDR1 SEHNR and CDR2 FQNEAQ (reference sequence). CDR3 nucleotide sequence: TGTGCCAGCAGCCCGCGGACAGGGAGTGTCCGGAGGGCCAACGTCCTGACTTTC. Amino acid sequence: CASSPRTGSVRRANVLTF.

This rearrangement joins TRBV4-2 to TRBJ1-1; tentatively, D is TRBD1 (5 bases). The CDR3 extends over 15 amino acids. In germline, CDR1 is LGHNA, CDR2 YNFKEQ. V lost 4 bases and J 1 base, leaving 13 bases between the germline ends. In DNA, the CDR3 is TGTGCCAGCAGCCGGGGGGAGCCCGAGAACACTGAAGCTTTCTTT. It codes for CASSRGEPENTEAFF.

This clone was observed a few times. The chain uses TRBV5-4 and TRBJ2-2, with D possibly being TRBD1 (7 bases). Trimming removed 4 bases at V and 4 bases at J, with 11 bases between. CDR3 length: 14 amino acids. Per the germline V gene, CDR1 is SGHNT and CDR2 is YYREEE (reference sequence). CDR3 nucleotides: TGTGCCAGCAGCGCGGGACAGTCCACCGGGGAGCTGTTTTTT. Translated: CASSAGQSTGELFF.